This passage covers 21 T cell receptor beta chains from one sample sequenced in a study of T cell responses to AZD1222 COVID-19 vaccine. Profiled with immunoSEQ multiplex PCR; TCRdb holds only in-frame clones, not every one. In the table there are 150,000 to 200,000 clones, around 90% of which are singletons. The sequencing here drew on peripheral blood, taken on day 0 of AZD1222 vaccination. These receptor sequences come from an adult in good health.

The chain carries TRBV19 and TRBJ1-2; 8 bases are shared with TRBD1. The trim removed 5 bases at V and 4 bases at J, leaving 9 bases unmatched. The CDR3 contains 15 residues. Germline CDR1 and CDR2: LNHDA and SQIVND (reference sequence). CDR3 sequence (DNA): TGTGCCAGTAGTGGTCCGGGACAGGTGACCTATGGCTACACCTTC. Residues: CASSGPGQVTYGYTF.

The chain combines TRBV7-6 with TRBJ1-6; D gene unclear. CDR3 length: 15 amino acids. CDR1 is SGHVS and CDR2 is FNYEAQ in the germline V gene. Trimming stripped 1 base from V and 5 bases from J, with 9 bases between. The CDR3 nucleotides are TGTGCCAGCAGCTTAGACCTCCAGAATAATTCACCCCTCCACTTT. This codes for CASSLDLQNNSPLHF.

This chain connects TRBV3-1 (or the pseudogene TRBV3-2) to TRBJ1-1; no reliable D call. The germline V gene encodes CDR1 LGHDT and CDR2 YNNKEL (reference sequence). V was clipped by 5 bases and J by 4 bases, with 11 bases between them. The CDR3 length is 13 residues. CDR3 DNA sequence: TGTGCCAGCAGCAGGACGGGAGGCACTGAAGCTTTCTTT. This codes for CASSRTGGTEAFF.

This clone was counted a few times. The chain combines TRBV28 with TRBJ2-1, with 8 nucleotides matching TRBD2. Germline V gene data show CDR1 as MDHEN and CDR2 as SYDVKM. Losses at the gene ends were 2 bases for V and 6 bases for J; bases not matched to a gene: 3. The CDR3 consists of 14 residues. This chain's CDR3 is CASSLSGSANEQFF. Written as DNA, the CDR3 is TGTGCCAGCAGTTTAAGCGGGAGTGCCAATGAGCAGTTCTTC.

The chain links TRBV27 to TRBJ2-7, with a possible D match to TRBD1 (6 bases). Germline V gene lookup returns CDR1 MNHEY and CDR2 SMNVEV (reference sequence). CDR3 length equals 15 residues. Trimming removed 6 bases at V and 2 bases at J, with 17 bases between. The CDR3 DNA reads TGTGCCAGCAGGGACCAGGGGTTGACGGCCTACGAGCAGTACTTC. This sequence encodes CASRDQGLTAYEQYF.

This chain joins TRBV6-5 and TRBJ1-6, with 7 bases aligning to TRBD1. The J segment lost 8 bases and the V segment lost 8 bases, leaving 9 bases of the junction unmatched. The CDR3 is made up of 14 amino acids. Germline V gene sequence: CDR1 MNHEY, CDR2 SVGAGI. The CDR3 protein is CASSERGLYSPLHF. The CDR3 DNA sequence: TGTGCCAGCTCGGAGAGGGGGCTGTATTCACCCCTCCACTTT.

The chain uses TRBV9 and TRBJ1-1; D perhaps matches TRBD1 (5 bases). Trimming removed 4 bases at V and 4 bases at J, with 14 bases between. This CDR3 has 14 residues. Germline V gene data show CDR1 as SGDLS and CDR2 as YYNGEE. The CDR3: CASSRDPGGTEAFF. CDR3 DNA sequence: TGTGCCAGCAGCCGGGACCCGGGGGGCACTGAAGCTTTCTTT.

The chain combines TRBV25-1 with TRBJ2-5; 11 bases align to TRBD1. The CDR3 has 17 residues. V shed 6 bases, J shed 5 bases, and the junction held 14 bases outside the gene matches. Germline CDR1 and CDR2: MGHDK and SYGVNS. The CDR3 spells CASSDQIGQGARETQYF. CDR3 sequence (DNA): TGTGCCAGCAGCGATCAGATAGGACAGGGGGCGCGGGAGACCCAGTACTTC.

This clone was seen a single time. The chain recombines TRBV7-9 with TRBJ2-1; 8 nucleotides line up with TRBD2. This CDR3 has 15 residues. Per germline, CDR1 SEHNR and CDR2 FQNEAQ (reference sequence). With 3 bases clipped from V and 6 bases from J, the junction kept 7 bases outside the gene matches. CDR3 amino acids: CASSLVLAGPNEQFF. CDR3 coding DNA: TGTGCCAGCAGCTTGGTCCTAGCGGGTCCCAATGAGCAGTTCTTC.

This clone was counted only a few times. V and J are TRBV3-1 (or the pseudogene TRBV3-2) and TRBJ1-4; 7 bases match TRBD1. This CDR3 is 17 amino acids long. J gave up 1 base and V 3 bases, and 8 bases lay outside the gene matches. Germline values: CDR1 LGHDT, CDR2 YNNKEL (reference sequence). CDR3 region: CASSHASRQGTNEKLFF. The CDR3 DNA sequence: TGTGCCAGCAGCCACGCCTCCCGACAGGGAACTAATGAAAAACTGTTTTTT.

The chain employs TRBV5-1 and TRBJ2-7; D remains ambiguous. Per the germline V gene, CDR1 is SGHRS and CDR2 is YFSETQ. The CDR3 consists of 15 residues. V gave up 0 bases and J gave up 2 bases, with 12 bases separating them. CDR3 DNA: TGCGCCAGCAGCTTGGGTGGGCGAACAGCCTACGAGCAGTACTTC. Amino acids: CASSLGGRTAYEQYF.

The chain combines TRBV5-5 with TRBJ1-2; weak D call: TRBD1 (5 bases). Per germline, CDR1 SGHKS and CDR2 YYEKEE (reference sequence). CDR3 size: 15 residues. Trimming left V 4 bases short and J 8 bases short, with 21 bases between. DNA for the CDR3: TGTGCCAGCAGCAGAATTGGAGGGGCGGTGAGCGGCTACACCTTC. Its protein is CASSRIGGAVSGYTF.

This chain joins TRBV18 and TRBJ1-1, with TRBD1 identical over 8 bases. Germline CDR1 KGHSH, CDR2 LQKENI. This CDR3 is built from 19 residues. The J segment lost 5 bases and the V segment lost 3 bases, leaving 20 bases of the junction unmatched. In DNA, the CDR3 is TGTGCCAGCTCACCTCTCGGATCGTTTGGACAGGGCGAGGGAACTGAAGCTTTCTTT. As protein: CASSPLGSFGQGEGTEAFF.

This chain connects TRBV24-1 to TRBJ2-2, with D uncertain. Trimming removed 3 bases at V and 0 bases at J, with 7 bases between. CDR3 size: 15 residues. Germline CDR1 KGHDR, CDR2 SFDVKD. CDR3 sequence (DNA): TGTGCCACCAGTGATAAGTCCTCGAACACCGGGGAGCTGTTTTTT. This sequence encodes CATSDKSSNTGELFF.

The chain has TRBV7-9 and TRBJ1-1; D remains unclear. Germline CDR1 SEHNR, CDR2 FQNEAQ (reference sequence). V was pared by 2 bases and J by 6 bases, with 10 bases between. This CDR3 is built from 13 residues. The CDR3 sequence: CASSLLGRSEAFF. DNA of the CDR3: TGTGCCAGCAGCTTACTGGGGAGGTCTGAAGCTTTCTTT.

This clone was seen a handful of times. The chain carries TRBV29-1 and TRBJ1-2; TRBD1 agrees at 8 bases. The J segment lost 0 bases and the V segment lost 7 bases, leaving 4 bases of the junction unmatched. Germline V gives CDR1 SQVTM, CDR2 ANQGSEA. CDR3 length: 13 amino acids. CDR3 bases: TGCAGCGCCCTACAGGGGGCTAACTATGGCTACACCTTC. Protein: CSALQGANYGYTF.

The V call is TRBV2, the J call TRBJ1-5, with D possibly being TRBD1 (6 bases). V lost 7 bases, J lost 9 bases, and 22 bases lay in between. Germline V gene lookup returns CDR1 SNHLY and CDR2 FYNNEI. The CDR3 totals 15 residues. The DNA for the CDR3 is TGTGCCAGCAAGATGGGGGCAGGGGCAGGACGGCCCCAGCATTTT. As protein: CASKMGAGAGRPQHF.

The chain recombines TRBV12-3 or TRBV12-4 with TRBJ2-1; no firm D call. Trimming took 6 bases from V and 4 from J, leaving 4 bases between them. The CDR3 covers 11 residues. CDR3 loop: CASSSYNEQFF. CDR3 DNA: TGTGCCAGCAGCTCTTACAATGAGCAGTTCTTC.

The chain has TRBV24-1 and TRBJ2-1; D could derive from TRBD1 or TRBD2 (7 bases each). This CDR3 region has 17 residues. Germline V gene sequence: CDR1 KGHDR, CDR2 SFDVKD. The V gene lost 3 bases and the J gene lost 1 base, with 15 bases spanning the gap. CDR3 region: CATSDPNRGGSYNEQFF. The DNA for the CDR3 is TGTGCCACCAGTGATCCCAACAGGGGAGGGTCCTACAATGAGCAGTTCTTC.

This clone has more than one count but fewer than ten. The chain joins TRBV11-2 to TRBJ2-1; TRBD2 matches 7 bases. The CDR3 is made up of 15 amino acids. Losses at the gene ends were 3 bases for V and 4 bases for J; bases not matched to a gene: 6. Germline V lookup: CDR1 SGHAT, CDR2 FQNNGV. The CDR3 sequence is CASSLGGRGYNEQFF. The CDR3 DNA reads TGTGCCAGCAGCTTGGGCGGGAGAGGGTACAATGAGCAGTTCTTC.

Here the CDR3 reads CASSQQGANYGYTF. The CDR3 DNA reads TGTGCCAGCAGTCAACAGGGGGCGAACTATGGCTACACCTTC. The chain carries TRBV6-5 and TRBJ1-2; TRBD1 matches at 9 bases. This CDR3 is built from 14 residues. The ends lost 5 bases at V and 2 bases at J; junction bases unmatched: 3. Germline values: CDR1 MNHEY, CDR2 SVGAGI.